The 14 T cell receptor beta chains given below trace back to one sample, sequenced in a study of HIV-infected patients and healthy controls. Alpha and beta constant-region primers primed reverse transcription of approximately 460 ng RNA. Separate chain-specific third strand synthesis with multiplexing indices produced the alpha and beta libraries. TCRdb independently ran MiXCR on the 5' RACE reads; one entry per CDR3 protein. The table has 6,500 to 10,000 distinct CDR3 sequences, around 8.7% seen once. Antiretroviral therapy had run roughly three months, about 14 weeks, before follow-up blood collection. No cell fractionation was done, so the repertoire covers all unsorted peripheral blood T cells. The source material was blood, sampled during antiretroviral therapy. These receptors were obtained from an adult with HIV infection.

This clonotype has ten or more counts. This chain joins TRBV10-3 and TRBJ1-6; D ambiguous. The V end was cut by 7 bases, the J end by 6 bases, with 10 bases between. The germline V gene has CDR1 ENHRY and CDR2 SYGVKD. This CDR3 spans 13 amino acids. CDR3 protein: CAITWTPNSPLHF. CDR3 DNA sequence: TGTGCCATCACCTGGACCCCTAATTCACCCCTCCACTTT.

The gene calls are TRBV6-6 and TRBJ2-7, with D possibly being TRBD1 (6 bases). V lost 6 bases and J lost 7, with 13 bases in between. The CDR3 runs to 12 residues. The germline gives CDR1 MNHNY, CDR2 SVGAGI (reference sequence). The CDR3 spells CASSQGLREQYF. CDR3 sequence (DNA): TGTGCCAGCAGCCAGGGGTTGAGGGAGCAGTACTTC.

The sample holds a few counts of this clonotype. This sequence joins TRBV27 and TRBJ1-2, with D unclear. The CDR3 is made up of 13 amino acids. Trimming took off 2 bases at V and 2 bases at J, with 6 bases between the two ends. The germline V gene has CDR1 MNHEY and CDR2 SMNVEV (reference sequence). CDR3 protein: CASSLSENYGYTF. The DNA of the CDR3 is TGTGCCAGCAGTTTAAGCGAGAACTATGGCTACACCTTC.

This clonotype rates as medium-sized (0.01 to 0.1%). This sequence joins TRBV18 and TRBJ1-2; no firm D call. The CDR3 spans 13 residues. CDR1 and CDR2 (germline): KGHSH, LQKENI. The V and J ends lost 5 bases and 4 bases respectively, with 11 bases between them. The CDR3 bases are TGTGCCAGCTCATCAACCGGAGGCTATGGCTACACCTTC. Amino acids: CASSSTGGYGYTF.

This clonotype came up many times. This rearrangement joins TRBV15 to TRBJ1-3, with D possibly being TRBD1 (6 bases). Germline assignment: CDR1 LNHNV and CDR2 YYDKDF (reference sequence). This CDR3 is 14 amino acids long. Deletions cut 4 bases from V and 4 bases from J, with 11 bases between. In DNA, the CDR3 is TGTGCCACCAGCAACAGAGGGGGAGGAAACACCATATATTTT. It is translated as CATSNRGGGNTIYF.

This clonotype came up many times. The V and J genes are TRBV7-2 and TRBJ2-3, with 9 bases that match TRBD2. CDR3 length equals 14 residues. Germline V gene sequence: CDR1 SGHTA, CDR2 FQGNSA. With 8 bases clipped from V and 1 base from J, the junction kept 4 bases outside the gene matches. The CDR3 DNA reads TGTGCCAGCGGCCGACTAGCGGGCACAGATACGCAGTATTTT. This codes for CASGRLAGTDTQYF.

There are a few counts of this clonotype. The chain has TRBV6-6 and TRBJ1-5; D may be TRBD1 (5 bases). Germline V lookup: CDR1 MNHNY, CDR2 SVGAGI (reference sequence). V was pared by 0 bases and J by 2 bases, with 17 bases between. The CDR3 spans 18 residues. CDR3 region: CASSYSWVAGPGNQPQHF. The CDR3 region has the DNA TGTGCCAGCAGTTACTCGTGGGTTGCAGGGCCGGGCAATCAGCCCCAGCATTTT.

This clonotype showed up just a few times. V and J are TRBV10-3 and TRBJ2-1; D ambiguous. This CDR3 has 12 amino acids. V lost 7 bases, J lost 6 bases, and 10 bases lay in between. CDR1 is ENHRY and CDR2 is SYGVKD in the germline V gene. The CDR3 nucleotides are TGTGCCATCATGAGTGGGGTCAATGAGCAGTTCTTC. It translates to CAIMSGVNEQFF.

The chain employs TRBV27 and TRBJ1-1; D not resolved. There are 13 residues in the CDR3. Germline loops: CDR1 MNHEY, CDR2 SMNVEV (reference sequence). Deletions cut 2 bases from V and 0 bases from J, with 4 bases between. The CDR3: CASSLSLNTEAFF. The DNA for the CDR3 is TGTGCCAGCAGTTTAAGCTTGAACACTGAAGCTTTCTTT.

V usage is TRBV29-1 and J usage is TRBJ1-5; 9 positions agree with TRBD1. The CDR3 sequence is 14 residues long. Germline CDR1 is SQVTM and CDR2 is ANQGSEA. Trimming took 5 bases from V and 4 from J; bases not matched to a gene: 6. The CDR3, as DNA: TGCAGCGTTTCGGACAGGGGAATAAATCAGCCCCAGCATTTT. It encodes CSVSDRGINQPQHF.

By frequency in the sample, this clonotype is large. The CDR3 coding sequence is TGTGCCAGCAGTCCGCAACAGGGTACGTTAACTGAAGCTTTCTTT. Its protein product is CASSPQQGTLTEAFF. The chain couples TRBV27 to TRBJ1-1, with D possibly matching TRBD1 (6 bases). The CDR3 contains 15 residues. The germline V and J ends were trimmed by 5 bases and 5 bases, with 18 bases remaining between them. The germline CDR1 and CDR2 sequences are MNHEY and SMNVEV (reference sequence).

In this sample, this clonotype turned up many times. This chain joins TRBV5-1 and TRBJ1-4; 8 nucleotides line up with TRBD1. Germline V gene sequence: CDR1 SGHRS, CDR2 YFSETQ. CDR3 size: 14 residues. V shed 3 bases, J shed 8 bases, and the junction held 6 bases outside the gene matches. The CDR3 nucleotides are TGCGCCAGCAGCTCGGGACAGGTGGAGGAAAAACTGTTTTTT. It codes for CASSSGQVEEKLFF.

This clonotype ranks as medium-sized (0.01 to 0.1%). The chain links TRBV6-1 to TRBJ1-1; D gene ambiguous. V was trimmed by 10 bases and J by 0 bases, leaving 12 bases between them. The CDR3 consists of 13 residues. Germline CDR1 MNHNS, CDR2 SASEGT. CDR3 loop: CATRWVVNTEAFF. The DNA for the CDR3 is TGTGCCACCCGGTGGGTGGTGAACACTGAAGCTTTCTTT.

This clonotype was detected ten times or more. CDR3 in DNA: TGTGCCAGCAGCCCCAGGCTTCCGCAGGGTGAAAAGGAGCAGTTCTTC. As protein: CASSPRLPQGEKEQFF. The gene calls are TRBV7-9 and TRBJ2-1; possible D gene TRBD1, 5 bases. Germline values: CDR1 SEHNR, CDR2 FQNEAQ (reference sequence). This CDR3 contains 16 residues. V was trimmed by 5 bases and J by 10 bases, leaving 24 bases between them.